The rows below give T cell receptor beta chains drawn from one sample of a study of blood T cell repertoires in COVID-19. Sequencing was performed with immunoSEQ multiplex PCR; in TCRdb, only in-frame clones are kept and a portion is missing. The table includes approximately 200,000 clones, about four fifths detected once. Sequenced input: PBMCs or T cells enriched from blood (not recorded which). These TCRs come from a woman aged 40-49 years with acute COVID-19. Both conserved end residues are part of each CDR3. D genes are given only for firm matches. The size of a clone is reported for some rows only, either as once, few or many, or as a class for expanded clones.

V gene	CDR3 length	D gene	J gene	clone size	CDR3 protein	CDR3 DNA
TRBV4-1	14	TRBD2	TRBJ2-1	-	CASSLTSGYNEQFF	TGCGCCAGCAGCCTTACTAGCGGGTACAATGAGCAGTTCTTC
TRBV15	15	TRBD1	TRBJ1-4	-	CATSNRDRGEEKLFF	TGTGCCACCAGCAACCGGGACAGGGGTGAAGAAAAACTGTTTTTT
TRBV5-4	11	TRBD1	TRBJ1-2	-	CASSLQTGLTF	TGTGCCAGCAGCTTGCAGACAGGGCTTACCTTC
TRBV28	12	-	TRBJ1-2	-	CASRGGVYGYTF	TGTGCCTCACGTGGAGGGGTCTATGGCTACACCTTC
TRBV4-2	15	-	TRBJ1-1	-	CASSQSVGGNTEAFF	TGTGCCAGCAGCCAAAGTGTGGGGGGAAACACTGAAGCTTTCTTT
TRBV19	16	-	TRBJ2-1	-	CASSGWTGGGYNEQFF	TGTGCCAGTAGTGGTTGGACTGGGGGAGGTTACAATGAGCAGTTCTTC
TRBV19	17	TRBD2	TRBJ2-3	-	CASSIRASGGATDTQYF	TGTGCCAGTAGTATTAGGGCTAGCGGGGGGGCCACAGATACGCAGTATTTT
TRBV12-2	19	-	TRBJ2-5	-	CASRLEASGDYQYQETQYF	TGTGCAAGTCGCTTAGAGGCATCCGGGGACTACCAGTACCAAGAGACCCAGTACTTC
TRBV28	14	-	TRBJ1-5	-	CASSYGGLGQPQHF	TGTGCCAGCAGTTATGGGGGCCTAGGACAGCCCCAGCATTTT
TRBV11-2	14	-	TRBJ2-7	-	CASSPGEGDYEQYF	TGTGCCAGCAGCCCCGGAGAGGGGGACTACGAGCAGTACTTC
TRBV9	15	TRBD1	TRBJ1-2	few	CASSVGNRGNYGYTF	TGTGCCAGCAGCGTCGGAAACAGGGGGAACTATGGCTACACCTTC
TRBV19	15	-	TRBJ1-1	-	CASRPQGPLSAEAFF	TGTGCCAGTAGACCCCAGGGGCCCCTAAGCGCTGAAGCTTTCTTT
TRBV19	15	-	TRBJ1-4	-	CASRGRGATNEKLFF	TGTGCCAGCCGAGGGAGGGGTGCAACTAATGAAAAACTGTTTTTT
TRBV6-5	12	-	TRBJ1-2	-	CASSYGQHGYTF	TGTGCCAGCAGTTACGGACAGCATGGCTACACCTTC
TRBV28	15	TRBD1	TRBJ1-5	-	CASIQTGDLNQPQHF	TGTGCCAGCATTCAAACAGGGGACCTCAATCAGCCCCAGCATTTT
TRBV9	16	TRBD2	TRBJ2-5	-	CASSVGVAGYQETQYF	TGTGCCAGCAGCGTAGGTGTAGCGGGATACCAAGAGACCCAGTACTTC
TRBV19	16	TRBD1	TRBJ1-6	-	CASSGTATSYNSPLHF	TGTGCCAGTAGCGGGACAGCTACCTCCTATAATTCACCCCTCCACTTT
TRBV7-9	13	TRBD2	TRBJ2-1	few	CASGLAGGNEQFF	TGTGCCAGCGGACTAGCGGGAGGAAATGAGCAGTTCTTC
TRBV11-2	17	TRBD1	TRBJ1-3	-	CASSLVTGGSSGNTIYF	TGTGCCAGCAGCTTAGTGACAGGGGGCTCCTCTGGAAACACCATATATTTT
TRBV9	14	TRBD1	TRBJ2-5	-	CASSVNRGPETQYF	TGTGCCAGCAGCGTAAACAGGGGTCCCGAGACCCAGTACTTC
TRBV28	16	-	TRBJ1-1	few	CASSLNPGVRNTEAFF	TGTGCCAGCAGTTTAAACCCGGGGGTTCGGAACACTGAAGCTTTCTTT
TRBV2	14	-	TRBJ2-1	-	CASSPWTTYNEQFF	TGTGCCAGCAGTCCTTGGACAACCTACAATGAGCAGTTCTTC
TRBV4-2	15	-	TRBJ1-1	-	CASSQHQGINTEAFF	TGTGCCAGCAGCCAGCATCAGGGTATCAACACTGAAGCTTTCTTT
TRBV5-1	15	-	TRBJ1-1	-	CASTISGFMNTEAFF	TGCGCCAGCACCATCTCAGGGTTCATGAACACTGAAGCTTTCTTT
TRBV4-2	18	-	TRBJ2-1	-	CASSQALGLGSLAGEQFF	TGTGCCAGCAGCCAAGCACTTGGGCTTGGGAGCCTGGCGGGGGAGCAGTTCTTC
TRBV28	16	-	TRBJ1-4	-	CASSLGLLGTNEKLFF	TGTGCCAGCAGTTTAGGGCTCCTCGGCACTAATGAAAAACTGTTTTTT
TRBV27	13	TRBD1	TRBJ1-2	-	CASSADRGKGYTF	TGTGCCAGCAGCGCTGACAGGGGAAAGGGCTACACCTTC
TRBV9	16	TRBD1	TRBJ1-3	once	CASSVRTGAEGNTIYF	TGTGCCAGCAGCGTAAGGACAGGTGCCGAAGGAAACACCATATATTTT
TRBV10-1	15	-	TRBJ2-5	-	CASSESRAGLETQYF	TGCGCCAGCAGTGAGTCCAGGGCAGGGTTGGAGACCCAGTACTTC
TRBV18	15	TRBD2	TRBJ2-3	once	CASSRDYSSTDTQYF	TGTGCCAGCTCACGGGACTATTCTAGCACAGATACGCAGTATTTT
TRBV18	19	-	TRBJ1-1	-	CASSPVGIQATRENTEAFF	TGTGCCAGCTCACCGGTAGGGATACAGGCCACCCGAGAGAACACTGAAGCTTTCTTT
TRBV5-1	15	-	TRBJ1-5	-	CASSLDPSPDQPQHF	TGCGCCAGCAGCTTGGACCCCTCCCCGGATCAGCCCCAGCATTTT
TRBV5-6	17	-	TRBJ2-7	-	CASSPPTLGTLSYEQYF	TGTGCCAGCAGCCCTCCAACCCTTGGGACATTAAGCTACGAGCAGTACTTC
TRBV6-5	14	-	TRBJ1-3	-	CASSRGHPGNTIYF	TGTGCCAGCTCCCGAGGACACCCTGGAAACACCATATATTTT
TRBV28	15	-	TRBJ1-1	-	CASSTTLTGKAEAFF	TGTGCCAGCAGTACAACCCTGACAGGCAAGGCTGAAGCTTTCTTT
TRBV5-1	14	-	TRBJ1-1	-	CASSFLGGDTEAFF	TGCGCCAGCAGCTTCCTCGGGGGGGACACTGAAGCTTTCTTT
TRBV5-1	15	TRBD1	TRBJ1-6	few	CASSAQQGWNSPLHF	TGCGCCAGCAGCGCCCAACAGGGGTGGAATTCACCCCTCCACTTT
TRBV5-1	16	-	TRBJ2-3	once	CASSLAPGEGTDTQYF	TGCGCCAGCAGCTTGGCCCCGGGAGAGGGCACAGATACGCAGTATTTT
TRBV11-2	13	-	TRBJ1-5	-	CASSLNSNQPQHF	TGTGCCAGCAGCCTTAATAGCAATCAGCCCCAGCATTTT
TRBV7-2	18	TRBD2	TRBJ2-2	-	CASSLAPLAGGNTGELFF	TGTGCCAGCAGCTTAGCTCCCTTAGCGGGGGGCAATACCGGGGAGCTGTTTTTT
TRBV7-2	15	TRBD2	TRBJ2-1	once	CASSFGLAGYNEQFF	TGTGCCAGCAGCTTCGGACTAGCGGGTTACAATGAGCAGTTCTTC
TRBV19	14	TRBD2	TRBJ2-7	-	CASSIVGGSYEQYF	TGTGCCAGTAGTATAGTCGGGGGGTCCTACGAGCAGTACTTC
TRBV30	11	-	TRBJ1-1	-	CAWRGATLAFF	TGTGCCTGGAGGGGGGCAACGCTAGCTTTCTTT
TRBV27	14	TRBD2	TRBJ2-4	-	CASSLRAGGRGQYF	TGTGCCAGCAGTTTACGGGCTGGCGGGAGAGGGCAGTACTTC
TRBV3-1/TRBV3-2	14	-	TRBJ1-2	-	CASRDGGQIYGYTF	TGTGCCAGCAGAGACGGGGGGCAGATCTATGGCTACACCTTC
TRBV19	12	-	TRBJ2-1	once	CAVGESYNEQFF	TGTGCCGTGGGAGAGTCCTACAATGAGCAGTTCTTC
TRBV20-1	15	TRBD2	TRBJ2-7	-	CSASPAAGFFYEQYF	TGCAGTGCTAGTCCCGCAGCGGGGTTTTTCTACGAGCAGTACTTC
TRBV19	14	-	TRBJ1-3	-	CASSISTAGNTIYF	TGTGCCAGTAGCATTTCGACAGCGGGAAACACCATATATTTT
TRBV28	14	TRBD1	TRBJ2-7	-	CASLLRTGLSEQYF	TGTGCCAGCCTTCTCCGGACAGGTTTGAGCGAGCAGTACTTC
TRBV20-1	15	TRBD1	TRBJ1-5	-	CSASPGGISNQPQHF	TGCAGTGCTAGTCCAGGGGGTATAAGCAATCAGCCCCAGCATTTT
TRBV7-2	13	TRBD1	TRBJ1-5	few	CASSSDRDQPQHF	TGTGCCAGCAGCTCGGACAGGGACCAGCCCCAGCATTTT
TRBV14	17	TRBD2	TRBJ2-5	-	CASSQGRGLAGAETQYF	TGTGCCAGCAGCCAAGGTCGGGGATTAGCGGGAGCGGAGACCCAGTACTTC
TRBV5-6	14	-	TRBJ1-1	-	CASSSRVGSTEAFF	TGTGCCAGCAGCTCTCGTGTAGGGAGCACTGAAGCTTTCTTT
TRBV4-2	18	TRBD2	TRBJ2-5	once	CASSPTASSGGVGETQYF	TGTGCCAGCAGCCCCACGGCGTCTAGCGGCGGGGTGGGAGAGACCCAGTACTTC
TRBV6-2/TRBV6-3	16	-	TRBJ1-1	-	CASSYFGPQGGTEAFF	TGTGCCAGCAGTTACTTCGGCCCACAGGGTGGCACTGAAGCTTTCTTT
TRBV19	15	TRBD2	TRBJ2-1	-	CASSIGTRSYNEQFF	TGTGCCAGTAGTATAGGGACTAGGTCCTACAATGAGCAGTTCTTC
TRBV2	15	TRBD1	TRBJ1-5	once	CASRSLTGSNQPQHF	TGTGCCAGCAGATCCCTGACAGGGAGCAATCAGCCCCAGCATTTT
TRBV7-9	18	TRBD2	TRBJ2-3	-	CASSPSPTSGGATDTQYF	TGTGCCAGCAGCCCAAGCCCAACTAGCGGGGGGGCCACAGATACGCAGTATTTT
TRBV6-5	15	-	TRBJ1-5	-	CASSQIGGSNQPQHF	TGTGCCAGCAGCCAGATAGGGGGTAGCAATCAGCCCCAGCATTTT
TRBV4-3	16	TRBD1	TRBJ1-3	-	CASSQEQGNSGNTIYF	TGCGCCAGCAGCCAAGAACAGGGGAATAGTGGAAACACCATATATTTT